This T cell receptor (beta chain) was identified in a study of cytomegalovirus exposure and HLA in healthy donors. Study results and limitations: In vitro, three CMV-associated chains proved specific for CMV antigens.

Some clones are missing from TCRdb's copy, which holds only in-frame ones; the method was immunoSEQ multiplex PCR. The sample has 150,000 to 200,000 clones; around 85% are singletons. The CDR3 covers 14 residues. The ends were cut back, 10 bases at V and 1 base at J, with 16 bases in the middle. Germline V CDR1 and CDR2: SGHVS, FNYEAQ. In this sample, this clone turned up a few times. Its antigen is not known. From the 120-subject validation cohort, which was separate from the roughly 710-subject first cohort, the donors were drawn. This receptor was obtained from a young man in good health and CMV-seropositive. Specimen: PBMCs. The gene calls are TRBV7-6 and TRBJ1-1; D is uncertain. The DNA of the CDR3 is TGTGCCACCCGCCCCAGGAGGGAGAACACTGAAGCTTTCTTT. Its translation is CATRPRRENTEAFF.